The source of this T cell receptor (beta chain) is a study of shared clonotypes between healthy human individuals. Trimming removed 5 bases at V and 7 bases at J, with 18 bases between. CDR1 is SGHTA and CDR2 is FQGNSA in the germline V gene. The CDR3 has 14 residues. Selected positively for CCR7 and CD45RO-negative, naive CD8 cells excluded terminally differentiated effector memory CD45RA+ cells. Data came from immunoSEQ multiplex PCR; TCRdb stores just in-frame clones and leaves some out. Of approximately 2,200,000 clones detected, 85% to 95% appear once; the ten largest clones hold more than 1.5%.

This TCR came from a man younger than 30 in good health. Some clones in this sample may be carry-over from other donors' samples. The rearrangement uses TRBV7-2 and TRBJ2-7, with D maybe TRBD2 (5 bases). Sequences were obtained from naive CD8+ T cells from PBMCs. The CDR3 is CASSPTSRSGEQYF. CDR3 nucleotides: TGTGCCAGCAGCCCTACATCCCGGTCGGGGGAGCAGTACTTC.